A selection of T cell receptor beta chains follows, all from one sample in a study of shared clonotypes between healthy human individuals. The protocol was immunoSEQ multiplex PCR, while the TCRdb copy is restricted to in-frame clones and leaves out a portion. The table shows 2 million to 2.5 million clones, with more than 85% occurring only once. The sequenced material came from naive CD4+ T cells from PBMCs. These receptors were obtained from a man aged 18 to 29 in good health. Some clones in this sample may be carry-over from other donors' samples. CDR3s include the opening cysteine and the closing phenylalanine or tryptophan. A D gene is named only where the DNA matches it firmly. A row's size may be missing; if present it is once, few, many or a size class.

size	J	V	D	DNA	CDR3
-	TRBJ2-5	TRBV2	-	TGTGCCACCCGCCCCCCGTACCAAGAGACCCAGTACTTC	CATRPPYQETQYF
once	TRBJ2-3	TRBV30	TRBD2	TGTGCCTGGAGTGTACGGGGGGGGAATACGCAGTATTTT	CAWSVRGGNTQYF
-	TRBJ2-1	TRBV19	-	TGTGCCAGCACCCGGCAGGCCAGCTACAATGAGCAGTTCTTC	CASTRQASYNEQFF
-	TRBJ1-2	TRBV5-4	-	TGTGCCAGCAGCTTGGAGGGGCAGGGCTCCTATGGCTACACCTTC	CASSLEGQGSYGYTF
-	TRBJ2-5	TRBV28	-	TGTGCCAGCAGCACAACGTTGGAGACCCAGTACTTC	CASSTTLETQYF
once	TRBJ2-5	TRBV6-1	TRBD1	TGTGCCAGCAGTGATCCCGGGACAGGGCGGGAGACCCAGTACTTC	CASSDPGTGRETQYF
-	TRBJ1-1	TRBV7-2	-	TGTGCCAGCAGCTTATATGGTTCTATGAACACTGAAGCTTTCTTT	CASSLYGSMNTEAFF
-	TRBJ1-3	TRBV30	-	TGTGCCTGGAGTGTGGGGAGCTCTGGAAACACCATATATTTT	CAWSVGSSGNTIYF
-	TRBJ1-5	TRBV5-1	TRBD1	TGCGCCAGCAGCTCGGGACAGGGAGGCAATCAGCCCCAGCATTTT	CASSSGQGGNQPQHF
once	TRBJ2-6	TRBV14	-	TGTGCCAGCAGCCAAGTCGGGGGCTCTGGGGCCAACGTCCTGACTTTC	CASSQVGGSGANVLTF